The 26 T cell receptor beta chains below come from one sample, sequenced in a study of T cell changes during pregnancy in multiple sclerosis. Here immunoSEQ multiplex PCR was the method, and the copy in TCRdb shows in-frame clones only, minus some. Of 56,000 or so clones listed, more than 85% are singletons. This specimen was CD4+ T cells from peripheral blood mononuclear cells, taken in the third trimester of pregnancy. All receptors come from a female donor with multiple sclerosis, enrolled in a pregnancy study.

Of note for this clone: The sample contains more than one DNA sequence encoding this CDR3. V gene TRBV5-1 combines with J gene TRBJ1-1; D call uncertain. There are 14 residues in the CDR3. Germline V gene sequence: CDR1 SGHRS, CDR2 YFSETQ. Deletions cut 0 bases from V and 4 bases from J, with 10 bases between. CDR3 in amino acids: CASSLGDRGTEAFF. The DNA of the CDR3 is TGCGCCAGCAGCTTGGGTGATCGGGGCACTGAAGCTTTCTTT.

The genes are TRBV6-5 and TRBJ1-2, with 9 bases fitting TRBD1. Unmatched junction bases numbered 5, after V lost 7 bases and J lost 5 bases. Germline V gene sequence: CDR1 MNHEY, CDR2 SVGAGI. CDR3 length: 13 residues. CDR3 residues: CASTAGQGYGYTF. The CDR3 DNA reads as TGTGCCAGCACCGCCGGACAGGGGTATGGCTACACCTTC.

This rearrangement joins TRBV27 to TRBJ2-7; 7 positions agree with TRBD2. The germline V gene has CDR1 MNHEY and CDR2 SMNVEV (reference sequence). The CDR3 consists of 14 residues. The V gene end was trimmed by 6 bases and the J gene end by 5 bases; junction bases not matched to a gene: 10. The CDR3 DNA follows: TGTGCCAGCAGGGCAGGCGGGGGATCTCACGAGCAGTACTTC. Its protein is CASRAGGGSHEQYF.

The sample holds a few counts of this clone. V gene TRBV5-1 combines with J gene TRBJ1-1; D is undetermined. CDR3 size: 14 residues. Germline-derived CDR1 and CDR2 are SGHRS and YFSETQ. V was pared by 1 base and J by 0 bases, with 7 bases between. DNA of the CDR3: TGCGCCAGCAGCTTGAGACTGATGAACACTGAAGCTTTCTTT. Amino acids: CASSLRLMNTEAFF. The complete variable domain, with remaining parts taken from reference TRBV5-1 and TRBJ1-1, reads KAGVTQTPRYLIKTRGQQVTLSCSPISGHRSVSWYQQTPGQGLQFLFEYFSETQRNKGNFPGRFSGRQFSNSRSEMNVSTLELGDSALYLCASSLRLMNTEAFFGQGTRLTVV.

This chain joins TRBV6-5 and TRBJ2-3; 7 bases agree with TRBD2. In germline, CDR1 is MNHEY, CDR2 SVGAGI. After removal of 2 bases from V and 7 bases from J, the junction contained 12 bases not matched to a gene. The CDR3 sequence is 16 residues long. CDR3 sequence reads: CASSYEVGGSTNTQYF. For the CDR3, the DNA is TGTGCCAGCAGTTACGAGGTTGGCGGGAGTACAAATACGCAGTATTTT.

V usage is TRBV30 and J usage is TRBJ1-1; 11 positions match TRBD1. This CDR3 has 14 residues. V lost 0 bases, J lost 5 bases, and 2 bases stayed unmatched. Germline-derived CDR1 and CDR2 are GTSNPN and SVGIG (reference sequence). Here the CDR3 DNA reads TGTGCCTGGAGTGTAGGGACAGGGGGGACTGAAGCTTTCTTT. Amino acid sequence: CAWSVGTGGTEAFF. Looking up the rest from reference TRBV30 and TRBJ1-1 gives the full variable domain: SQTIHQWPATLVQPVGSPLSLECTVEGTSNPNLYWYRQAAGRGLQLLFYSVGIGQISSEVPQNLSASRPQDRQFILSSKKLLLSDSGFYLCAWSVGTGGTEAFFGQGTRLTVV.

The V call is TRBV6-1, the J call TRBJ1-5; TRBD1 aligns across 8 bases. There are 14 residues in the CDR3. The germline V gene encodes CDR1 MNHNS and CDR2 SASEGT. V was clipped by 5 bases and J by 5 bases; unmatched bases: 5. Here the CDR3 reads CASSTSQGDQPQHF. The DNA for the CDR3 is TGTGCCAGCAGTACGTCACAGGGGGATCAGCCCCAGCATTTT.

The chain joins TRBV19 to TRBJ2-4, with 10 bases matching TRBD1. CDR1 and CDR2 (germline): LNHDA, SQIVND (reference sequence). This CDR3 spans 15 amino acids. V dropped 5 bases and J dropped 7; count of bases not matched to a gene: 8. The CDR3 bases are TGTGCCAGTAGTGGGGACAGGGGCGGAGGGAACATTCAGTACTTC. It encodes CASSGDRGGGNIQYF. Combining the CDR3 with reference TRBV19 and TRBJ2-4 gives the whole variable domain DGGITQSPKYLFRKEGQNVTLSCEQNLNHDAMYWYRQDPGQGLRLIYYSQIVNDFQKGDIAEGYSVSREKKESFPLTVTSAQKNPTAFYLCASSGDRGGGNIQYFGAGTRLSVL.

This chain connects TRBV5-1 to TRBJ1-6, with D tentatively TRBD1 (5 bases). This CDR3 is 14 amino acids long. Germline V gene sequence: CDR1 SGHRS, CDR2 YFSETQ. Between the trimmed V and J ends, which lost 4 bases and 10 bases, there was a span of 15 bases. The CDR3, as DNA: TGCGCCAGCAGCCAGGGCAGGGAAGGCTCACCCCTCCACTTT. Residues: CASSQGREGSPLHF.

The J gene is TRBJ2-3, the V gene TRBV9; no firm D call. The CDR3 extends over 14 amino acids. V was trimmed by 0 bases and J by 1 base, leaving 6 bases between them. Germline CDR1 SGDLS, CDR2 YYNGEE. The DNA for the CDR3 is TGTGCCAGCAGCGTAGGGAGCGGCACAGATACGCAGTATTTT. It yields the protein CASSVGSGTDTQYF.

The sample holds one count of this clone. For the CDR3, the DNA is TGTGCCAGCAGCTTAGGACAGACAGGGGTGAGAAACACCATATATTTT. Residues: CASSLGQTGVRNTIYF. J is TRBJ1-3 and V is TRBV7-7, with TRBD1 matching over 8 bases. CDR1 and CDR2 (germline): SSHAT, FNYEAQ (reference sequence). V was pared by 1 base and J by 5 bases, with 7 bases of the junction left unmatched. This CDR3 contains 16 residues.

The chain couples TRBV19 to TRBJ1-3; 8 nucleotides agree with TRBD1. The CDR3 length is 13 residues. The germline CDR1 and CDR2 sequences are LNHDA and SQIVND (reference sequence). Unmatched junction bases numbered 2, after V lost 8 bases and J lost 2 bases. The CDR3 is CASGQGTGNTIYF. CDR3 in DNA: TGTGCCAGTGGACAGGGAACTGGAAACACCATATATTTT. Full variable domain (remainder filled in from reference TRBV19 and TRBJ1-3): DGGITQSPKYLFRKEGQNVTLSCEQNLNHDAMYWYRQDPGQGLRLIYYSQIVNDFQKGDIAEGYSVSREKKESFPLTVTSAQKNPTAFYLCASGQGTGNTIYFGEGSWLTVV.

This chain joins TRBV10-3 and TRBJ2-1; 9 bases fit TRBD1. The CDR3 loop spans 14 amino acids. J was trimmed by 9 bases and V by 4 bases; bases with no gene match: 7. The germline gives CDR1 ENHRY, CDR2 SYGVKD. This CDR3 reads CAISGRDREGEQFF. The CDR3 DNA reads as TGTGCCATCAGTGGGAGGGACAGGGAGGGTGAGCAGTTCTTC.

The V gene is TRBV29-1, the J gene TRBJ1-1; a weak D match, TRBD1 (6 bases). The ends were cut back, 6 bases at V and 1 base at J, with 6 bases in the middle. Germline CDR1 is SQVTM and CDR2 is ANQGSEA. There are 11 residues in the CDR3. In DNA, the CDR3 is TGCAGCGTACAGGGGAACACTGAAGCTTTCTTT. This translates into CSVQGNTEAFF.

The V and J genes are TRBV30 and TRBJ1-5; 8 bases are shared with TRBD1. Unmatched junction bases numbered 20, after V lost 2 bases and J lost 2 bases. Looked up from germline, CDR1 is GTSNPN and CDR2 is SVGIG (reference sequence). The length of the CDR3 is 20 residues. This CDR3 is CAWSPERDRTFTNGNQPQHF. The CDR3 nucleotides are TGTGCCTGGAGTCCCGAGCGGGACAGGACTTTCACTAATGGCAATCAGCCCCAGCATTTT. Complete variable domain (other parts from reference TRBV30 and TRBJ1-5): SQTIHQWPATLVQPVGSPLSLECTVEGTSNPNLYWYRQAAGRGLQLLFYSVGIGQISSEVPQNLSASRPQDRQFILSSKKLLLSDSGFYLCAWSPERDRTFTNGNQPQHFGDGTRLSIL.

This chain joins TRBV30 and TRBJ1-1; D possibly corresponds to TRBD1 (5 bases). CDR3 size: 11 residues. From germline, CDR1 is GTSNPN and CDR2 SVGIG (reference sequence). Trimming left V 0 bases short and J 8 bases short, with 7 bases between. CDR3 amino acids: CAWSVGGEAFF. The CDR3 DNA is TGTGCCTGGAGTGTTGGGGGGGAAGCTTTCTTT.

The chain uses TRBV23-1 and TRBJ2-7; a weak D match, TRBD2 (6 bases). TRBV23-1 has ORF status, its function being uncertain. With 4 bases removed from V and 0 bases from J, the gap between germline ends came to 25 bases. The CDR3 has 19 amino acids. CDR3 bases: TGCGCCAGCAGTCCGACCGAGTCGATACCGGGACTTAGCTCCTACGAGCAGTACTTC. It translates to CASSPTESIPGLSSYEQYF.

The chain joins TRBV5-1 to TRBJ2-3; 8 nucleotides match TRBD2. The ends lost 0 bases at V and 2 bases at J; junction bases unmatched: 17. The germline CDR1 and CDR2 sequences are SGHRS and YFSETQ. The CDR3 has 20 amino acids. The CDR3 DNA sequence: TGCGCCAGCAGCTTGGGGCCGTACCCCCCGGGAGGGCGTATCACAGATACGCAGTATTTT. Translation: CASSLGPYPPGGRITDTQYF.

The chain employs TRBV15 and TRBJ1-2; D unresolved. Trimming removed 0 bases from V and 8 bases from J, with 16 bases in between. CDR1 LNHNV and CDR2 YYDKDF come from the germline V gene (reference sequence). The CDR3 has 15 amino acids. The DNA for the CDR3 is TGTGCCACCAGCAGAGACGCGACGCCTGAGGAAGGCTACACCTTC. It is translated as CATSRDATPEEGYTF.

This rearrangement joins TRBV10-3 to TRBJ2-3; D perhaps matches TRBD1 (5 bases). The V gene's germline CDR1 is ENHRY and CDR2 SYGVKD. The CDR3 runs 11 residues. V gave up 9 bases and J gave up 6 bases, with 10 bases separating them. CDR3 in DNA: TGTGCCATAGGGGTGGCGGATACGCAGTATTTT. Its translation: CAIGVADTQYF.

This clone occurred a few times. The chain couples TRBV5-4 to TRBJ1-1; 8 nucleotides align to TRBD1. This CDR3 spans 15 amino acids. The trim removed 3 bases at V and 3 bases at J, leaving 7 bases unmatched. From germline, CDR1 is SGHNT and CDR2 YYREEE (reference sequence). Here the CDR3 DNA reads TGTGCCAGCAGCTCGGATTACAGGGGGGACACTGAAGCTTTCTTT. This sequence encodes CASSSDYRGDTEAFF.

V and J are TRBV6-5 and TRBJ2-3; tentative D call: TRBD1 (6 bases). Germline V gives CDR1 MNHEY, CDR2 SVGAGI. The V end lost 7 bases, the J end lost 1 base, and 15 bases lay between the germline ends. CDR3 length: 15 residues. As DNA, the CDR3 is TGTGCCAGCACCGCCTTGGGGGCAGGCACAGATACGCAGTATTTT. Translated: CASTALGAGTDTQYF.

J is TRBJ2-3 and V is TRBV7-2, with TRBD2 identical over 9 bases. Germline V lookup: CDR1 SGHTA, CDR2 FQGNSA. CDR3 length equals 17 residues. The V segment lost 2 bases and the J segment 2 bases; nucleotides outside the gene matches: 8. CDR3 protein: CASSLSSSGGITDTQYF. The CDR3 nucleotides read TGTGCCAGCAGCTTATCTTCCAGCGGGGGGATCACAGATACGCAGTATTTT.

The table lists this clone with a count of one. The chain recombines TRBV18 with TRBJ2-1; possible D gene TRBD1, 6 bases. CDR3 length: 14 amino acids. Germline values: CDR1 KGHSH, CDR2 LQKENI. The ends were cut back, 3 bases at V and 4 bases at J, with 10 bases in the middle. CDR3: CASSPSGVYNEQFF. The DNA for the CDR3 is TGTGCCAGCTCACCGTCAGGGGTTTACAATGAGCAGTTCTTC.

The gene calls are TRBV18 and TRBJ2-2; D unresolved. Per germline, CDR1 KGHSH and CDR2 LQKENI. V lost 3 bases and J 1 base, leaving 9 bases between the germline ends. The CDR3 loop spans 15 amino acids. CDR3 in DNA: TGTGCCAGCTCACCCTCCAGGCTGAACACCGGGGAGCTGTTTTTT. Its protein is CASSPSRLNTGELFF.

This rearrangement joins TRBV2 to TRBJ2-2; TRBD1 agrees at 7 bases. Unmatched junction bases numbered 6, after V lost 3 bases and J lost 5 bases. The length of the CDR3 is 15 residues. Looked up from germline, CDR1 is SNHLY and CDR2 is FYNNEI. CDR3 residues: CASSDPGQTTGELFF. The CDR3, as DNA: TGTGCCAGCAGTGACCCGGGACAGACAACCGGGGAGCTGTTTTTT.